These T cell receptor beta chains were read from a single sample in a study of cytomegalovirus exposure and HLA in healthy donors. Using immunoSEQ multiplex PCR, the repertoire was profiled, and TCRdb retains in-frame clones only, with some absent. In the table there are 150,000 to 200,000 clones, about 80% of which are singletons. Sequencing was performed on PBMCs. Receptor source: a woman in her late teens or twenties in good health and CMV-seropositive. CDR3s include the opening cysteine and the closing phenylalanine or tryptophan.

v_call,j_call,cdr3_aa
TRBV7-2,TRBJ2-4,CASSLDGGVVIQYF
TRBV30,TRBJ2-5,CAWSGGTGGTSGGPQQETQYF
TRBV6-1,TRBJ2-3,CASSGRAVVTDTQYF
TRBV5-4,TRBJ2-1,CASRGSSYNEQFF
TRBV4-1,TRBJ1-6,CASSPGTGGDGSYNSPLHF
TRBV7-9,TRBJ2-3,CASSFGTDTQYF
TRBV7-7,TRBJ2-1,CASSEGQGDEQFF
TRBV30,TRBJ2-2,CAWKGTSSGELFF
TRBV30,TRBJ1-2,CAWTPDRGGYGYTF
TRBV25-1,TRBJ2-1,CASSEYPPGLPHNEQFF
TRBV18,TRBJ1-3,CASSPTAGSGNTIYF
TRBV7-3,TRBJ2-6,CASSYQGTAGNVLTF
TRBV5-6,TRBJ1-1,CASSWGTGGSTEAFF
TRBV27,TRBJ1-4,CASSIGIPNEKLFF
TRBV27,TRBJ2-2,CASSLGTANTGELFF
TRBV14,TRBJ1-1,CASSPFGLTEAFF
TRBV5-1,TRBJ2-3,CASSLPEGGTQYF
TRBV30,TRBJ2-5,CAWSFSQETQYF
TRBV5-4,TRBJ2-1,CASSHPQGVREQFF
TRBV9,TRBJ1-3,CASSGQGRRGNTIYF
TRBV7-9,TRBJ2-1,CASSMDRELWNEQFF
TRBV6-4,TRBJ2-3,CASSEKAGGLDTQYF
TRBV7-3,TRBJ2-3,CASSPRTGTDTQYF
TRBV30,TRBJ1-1,CAWSRVEAFF
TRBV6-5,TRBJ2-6,CASTERGLGANVLTF
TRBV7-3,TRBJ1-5,CASSLGGEVAQPQHF
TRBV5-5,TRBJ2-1,CASSLVNSGGYEQFF
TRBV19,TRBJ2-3,CASSSFLQRGRTDTQYF
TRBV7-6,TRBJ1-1,CASSFGAFLNTEAFF
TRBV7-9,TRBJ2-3,CASSSTLTGGGTDTQYF
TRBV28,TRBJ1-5,CASSPGVDSNQPQHF
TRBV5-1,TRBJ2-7,CASSLSDRGYEQYF
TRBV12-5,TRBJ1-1,CASGLFLPGQNTEAFF
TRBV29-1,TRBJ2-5,CSVVGETQYF
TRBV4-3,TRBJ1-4,CASSQALGQGSEKLFF
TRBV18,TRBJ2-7,CASSLGGRLDRPTNEQYF
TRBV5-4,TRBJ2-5,CASSLGGGQGQETQYF
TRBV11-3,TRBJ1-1,CASSEMNTEAFF
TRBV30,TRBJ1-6,CAWSPGGDSPLHF
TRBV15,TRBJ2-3,CATSRGEGGETDTQYF
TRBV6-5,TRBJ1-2,CASSPGQGLVNGYTF
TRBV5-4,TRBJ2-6,CASSLYGANVLTF
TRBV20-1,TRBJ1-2,CSARGQGGYTF
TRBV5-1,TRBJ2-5,CASSSGTSGGLQETQYF
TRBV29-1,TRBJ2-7,CSAATGGEQYF
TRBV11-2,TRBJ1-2,CASSLVGGEYGYTF
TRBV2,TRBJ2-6,CASIGAGANVLTF
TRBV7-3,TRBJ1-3,CASSLAGPSSGNTIYF
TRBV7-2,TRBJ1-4,CASSLVSQGGGEKLFF
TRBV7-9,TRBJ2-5,CASSLDWETQYF